These 3 T cell receptor beta chains originate from one sample sequenced in a study of blood T cell repertoires in COVID-19. Using immunoSEQ multiplex PCR, the repertoire was profiled, and TCRdb retains in-frame clones only, with some absent. The sample records about 190,000 clones, 80% to 90% being singletons. Sequenced: peripheral blood. These receptors all stem from a man aged 25 to 40 with active or convalescent COVID-19.

V is TRBV6-5 and J is TRBJ1-2; 7 positions agree with TRBD1. Losses at the gene ends were 2 bases for V and 6 bases for J; bases not matched to a gene: 9. The CDR3 totals 15 residues. Germline V gene lookup returns CDR1 MNHEY and CDR2 SVGAGI. The CDR3 DNA is TGTGCCAGCAGTTACCAACGACAGGGTTGGAATGGCTACACCTTC. It encodes CASSYQRQGWNGYTF.

This clone has a single count. The V gene is TRBV7-8, the J gene TRBJ2-3, with 11 bases fitting TRBD1. The CDR3 has 16 amino acids. V was clipped by 5 bases and J by 6 bases; unmatched bases: 10. CDR1 and CDR2 from the germline V gene are SGHVS and FQNEAQ. CDR3 DNA: TGTGCCAGCAGCGATTACGGACAGGGGGCAGGCGATACGCAGTATTTT. It codes for CASSDYGQGAGDTQYF.

This clone showed up just a few times. The chain employs TRBV27 and TRBJ1-2; tentatively, D is TRBD1 (5 bases). The germline V gene encodes CDR1 MNHEY and CDR2 SMNVEV (reference sequence). The CDR3 is made up of 14 amino acids. V lost 5 bases to trimming and J lost 4 bases, with 14 bases between them. CDR3 sequence: CASSLTVGGYGYTF. The CDR3 nucleotides read TGTGCCAGCAGTCTGACAGTGGGGGGCTATGGCTACACCTTC.